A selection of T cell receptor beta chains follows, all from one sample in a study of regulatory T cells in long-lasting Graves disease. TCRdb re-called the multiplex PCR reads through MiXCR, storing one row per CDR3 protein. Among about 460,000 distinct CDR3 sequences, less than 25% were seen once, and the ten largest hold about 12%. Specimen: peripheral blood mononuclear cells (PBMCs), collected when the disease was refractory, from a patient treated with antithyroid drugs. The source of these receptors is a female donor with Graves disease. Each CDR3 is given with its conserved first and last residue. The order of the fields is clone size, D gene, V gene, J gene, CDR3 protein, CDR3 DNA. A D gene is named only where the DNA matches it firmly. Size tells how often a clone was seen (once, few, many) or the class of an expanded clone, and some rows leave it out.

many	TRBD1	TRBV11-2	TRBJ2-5	CASSLRGTGYQETQYF	TGTGCCAGCAGCTTAAGAGGGACAGGCTACCAAGAGACCCAGTACTTC
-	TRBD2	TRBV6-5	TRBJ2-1	CASSYAGGQDEQFF	TGTGCCAGCAGTTACGCGGGGGGGCAGGATGAGCAGTTCTTC
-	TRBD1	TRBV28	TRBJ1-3	CASSEPRRDRGGNTIYF	TGTGCCAGCAGTGAACCTCGCCGGGACAGGGGTGGAAACACCATATATTTT
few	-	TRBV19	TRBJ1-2	CASHQTLGTYGYTF	TGTGCCAGTCATCAGACCCTCGGCACCTATGGCTACACCTTC
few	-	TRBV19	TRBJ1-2	CASSGKGYISLAANYGYTF	TGTGCCAGTAGTGGTAAGGGTTACATATCGCTCGCAGCAAACTATGGCTACACCTTC
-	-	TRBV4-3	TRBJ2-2	CASSHVRVANTGELFF	TGCGCCAGCAGCCACGTTAGAGTCGCGAACACCGGGGAGCTGTTTTTT
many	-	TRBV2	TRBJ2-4	CASSELRGNIQYF	TGTGCCAGCAGTGAACTTCGGGGTAACATTCAGTACTTC
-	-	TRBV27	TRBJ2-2	CASSLLPLGTGELFF	TGTGCCAGCAGTCTCTTGCCGCTGGGAACCGGGGAGCTGTTTTTT
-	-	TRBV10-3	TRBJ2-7	CAISEYSDRGPYEQYF	TGTGCCATCAGTGAGTATTCGGACCGCGGACCCTACGAGCAGTACTTC
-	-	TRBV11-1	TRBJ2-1	CASTFYNEQFF	TGTGCCAGCACCTTCTACAATGAGCAGTTCTTC
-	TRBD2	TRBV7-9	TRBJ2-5	CASSSGGGNQETQYF	TGTGCCAGCAGCTCGGGGGGGGGGAACCAAGAGACCCAGTACTTC
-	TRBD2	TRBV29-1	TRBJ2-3	CSVEVVAGVRDTQYF	TGCAGCGTTGAAGTAGTAGCGGGAGTGAGAGATACGCAGTATTTT
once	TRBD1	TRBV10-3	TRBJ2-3	CAISGDRGADTQYF	TGTGCCATCAGTGGAGACAGGGGGGCAGATACGCAGTATTTT
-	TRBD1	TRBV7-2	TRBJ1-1	CASSRPGQGPEAFF	TGTGCCAGCAGCCGACCAGGACAGGGCCCTGAAGCTTTCTTT
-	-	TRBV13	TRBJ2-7	CASSFGPITEQYF	TGTGCCAGCAGCTTCGGGCCCATCACCGAGCAGTACTTC
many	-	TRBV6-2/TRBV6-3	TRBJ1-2	CASSYSSGGADNYGYTF	TGTGCCAGCAGTTACTCGAGTGGTGGAGCGGATAACTATGGCTACACCTTC
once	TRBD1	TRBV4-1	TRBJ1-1	CASSQPDRGNTEAFF	TGCGCCAGCAGCCAGCCGGACAGGGGGAACACTGAAGCTTTCTTT
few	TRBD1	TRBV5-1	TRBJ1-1	CASSSDRGRTPSTEAFF	TGCGCCAGCAGCTCGGACAGGGGGCGAACCCCATCCACTGAAGCTTTCTTT
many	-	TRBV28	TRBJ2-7	CASLMGEQYF	TGTGCCAGCCTTATGGGTGAGCAGTACTTC
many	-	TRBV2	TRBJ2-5	CASSVLAGTQYF	TGTGCCAGCAGTGTCCTAGCAGGAACCCAGTACTTC
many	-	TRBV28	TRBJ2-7	CASSTANPGEQYF	TGTGCCAGCAGTACCGCAAATCCAGGCGAGCAGTACTTC
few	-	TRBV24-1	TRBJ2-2	CATSDYPTGNTGELFF	TGTGCCACCAGTGATTACCCGACAGGAAACACCGGGGAGCTGTTTTTT